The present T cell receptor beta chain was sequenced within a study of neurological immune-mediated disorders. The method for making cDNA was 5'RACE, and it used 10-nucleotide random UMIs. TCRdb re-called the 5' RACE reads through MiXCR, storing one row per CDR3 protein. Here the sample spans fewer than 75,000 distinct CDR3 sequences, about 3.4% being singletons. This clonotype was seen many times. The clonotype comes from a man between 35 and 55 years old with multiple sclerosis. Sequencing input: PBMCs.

CDR3 loop: CASRATGVGGEKLFF. CDR3 nucleotide sequence: TGCGCCAGCAGAGCGACAGGGGTAGGCGGTGAAAAACTGTTTTTT. V usage is TRBV10-2 and J usage is TRBJ1-4; 8 positions agree with TRBD1. J was trimmed by 7 bases and V by 6 bases; bases with no gene match: 10. Germline CDR1 and CDR2: WSHSY and SAAADI. The CDR3 loop spans 15 amino acids.